Here is one T cell receptor (beta chain) with its context. The CDR3 extends over 16 amino acids. V lost 6 bases and J lost 0, with 14 bases in between. Germline CDR1 reads SGHVS; CDR2 reads FNYEAQ. The data were taken from a study of T cell responses to AZD1222 COVID-19 vaccine. Some clones are missing from TCRdb's copy, which holds only in-frame ones; the method was immunoSEQ multiplex PCR. The table includes around 84,000 clones, more than 80% detected once. The sequenced sample was peripheral blood, obtained on day 0 of AZD1222 vaccination. V and J are TRBV7-6 and TRBJ2-2, with D possibly matching TRBD1 (5 bases). The clonotype was recovered from an adult in good health. CDR3 bases: TGTGCCAGCAGTGTAATTGAACAGGCGAACACCGGGGAGCTGTTTTTT. It is translated as CASSVIEQANTGELFF.